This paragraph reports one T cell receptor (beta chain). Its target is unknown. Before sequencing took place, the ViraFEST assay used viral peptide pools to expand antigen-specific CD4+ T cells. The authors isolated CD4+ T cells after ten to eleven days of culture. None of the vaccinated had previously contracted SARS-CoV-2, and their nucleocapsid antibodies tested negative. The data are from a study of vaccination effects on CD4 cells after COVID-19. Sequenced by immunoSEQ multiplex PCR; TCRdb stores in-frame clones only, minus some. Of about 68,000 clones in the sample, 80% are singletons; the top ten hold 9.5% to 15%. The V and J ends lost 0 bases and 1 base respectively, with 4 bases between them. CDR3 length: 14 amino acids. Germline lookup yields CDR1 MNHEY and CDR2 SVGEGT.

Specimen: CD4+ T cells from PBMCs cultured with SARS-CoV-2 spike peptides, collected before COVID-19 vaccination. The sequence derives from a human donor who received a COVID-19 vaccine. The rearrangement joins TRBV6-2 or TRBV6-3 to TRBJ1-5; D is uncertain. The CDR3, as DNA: TGTGCCAGCAGTTACTCCGCCAGCAATCAGCCCCAGCATTTT. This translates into CASSYSASNQPQHF.